Listed below are T cell receptor beta chains from one sample, sequenced in a study of siplizumab effects on memory and regulatory T cells. Their antigens are not known. TCRdb's copy holds only in-frame clones and misses some; the assay was immunoSEQ multiplex PCR. This sample has more than 13,000 clones, with approximately 45% found just once. Specimen: CFSE-low (dividing) CD4+ T cells sorted from an allogeneic mixed lymphocyte reaction. Source of these receptors: a human donor in good health; the cells came from an allogeneic mixed lymphocyte reaction. Some clones in this sample may be carry-over from other donors' samples. Both conserved end residues are part of each CDR3. Fields, in order: V gene, D gene, J gene, clone size, CDR3 DNA, CDR3 protein. The D gene is left open where the match is weak. Clone size is not always given. Where it is, it says once, few, many or a class for expanded clones.

TRBV9	.	TRBJ2-6	.	TGTGCCAGCAGCTTTGGGACCTCTGGGGCCAACGTCCTGACTTTC	CASSFGTSGANVLTF
TRBV7-9	.	TRBJ1-4	.	TGTGCCAGCAGCTTATATCCTAATGAAAAACTGTTTTTT	CASSLYPNEKLFF
TRBV6-6	.	TRBJ1-1	few	TGTGCCAGCAGTCGATCCACAACAGGGGAAGCTTTCTTT	CASSRSTTGEAFF
TRBV9	TRBD2	TRBJ2-5	.	TGTGCCAGCAGCGTATTACCATCTAGCGGGAGGAACCAAGAGACCCAGTACTTC	CASSVLPSSGRNQETQYF
TRBV9	TRBD1	TRBJ2-7	few	TGTGCCAGCAGCCCTCATGACAGGGCCGAGCAGTACTTC	CASSPHDRAEQYF
TRBV5-1	.	TRBJ2-3	.	TGCGCCAGCAGCTTACGACTGGGGAGCACAGATACGCAGTATTTT	CASSLRLGSTDTQYF
TRBV19	.	TRBJ1-2	few	TGTGCCAGTAGTATAGGGCAGACGTTTGGCTACACCTTC	CASSIGQTFGYTF
TRBV4-1	.	TRBJ1-2	.	TGCGCCAGCAGCCAAGTTCTTAACTATGGCTACACCTTC	CASSQVLNYGYTF
TRBV18	.	TRBJ1-1	.	TGTGCCAGCTCACCTCCGGGGGCGAACACTGAAGCTTTCTTT	CASSPPGANTEAFF
TRBV5-8	.	TRBJ2-5	.	TGTGCCAGCAGCTGGAGGGAGACCCAGTACTTC	CASSWRETQYF
TRBV15	.	TRBJ2-5	.	TGTGCCACCAGCACAGAGGGGTTTACCCAGTACTTC	CATSTEGFTQYF
TRBV9	.	TRBJ2-7	.	TGTGCCAGCAGCGTAGTTGGCGGGTCCGGAGAGCAGTACTTC	CASSVVGGSGEQYF
TRBV21-1	.	TRBJ2-7	.	TGTGCCAGCAGCAAAGAAGGTCAGCCACCAGCCCCCTACGAGCAGTACTTC	CASSKEGQPPAPYEQYF
TRBV18	TRBD2	TRBJ2-7	medium-sized	TGTGCCAGCTCACCGCGTACTAGCGGGTTGGCAGAGCAGTACTTC	CASSPRTSGLAEQYF
TRBV7-8	.	TRBJ1-6	.	TGTGCCAGCAGCTTAAGACTGGGTAATTCACCCCTCCACTTT	CASSLRLGNSPLHF
TRBV6-4	.	TRBJ2-5	.	TGTGCCAGCAGTGACTCAGCTACTCAAGAGACCCAGTACTTC	CASSDSATQETQYF
TRBV18	.	TRBJ2-1	medium-sized	TGTGCCAGCTCGGGGGGCCAGGGCCCCTACAATGAGCAGTTCTTC	CASSGGQGPYNEQFF